Below, one TCR beta chain is given with its context. These data are taken from a study of blood T cell repertoires in COVID-19. In the study overall: Donors in the United States, Italy and Spain gave samples during acute or convalescent COVID-19. Sample material is recorded as cDNA or gDNA derived from T cells, B-cell-depleted T cells, or PBMCs.

V lost 7 bases to trimming and J lost 3 bases; unmatched junction nucleotides: 6. CDR1 MNHEY and CDR2 SVGAGI come from the germline V gene. This CDR3 is 14 amino acids long. Source study methods: Counts of nucleated cells, estimated from reference gene primer amplification, were obtained. Repertoires were generated with immunoSEQ multiplex PCR, while TCRdb's copy carries only in-frame clones and drops some. V and J calls and clone size follow that table, whereas D and trimming were derived from the DNA. Found here are 150,000 or so clones, approximately 80% of them singletons; the top ten hold over 35%.

The sample taken for sequencing was peripheral blood. The receptor's source is a human donor in a cohort sampled during active COVID-19. The rearrangement joins TRBV6-5 to TRBJ2-7; TRBD2 matches 10 bases. CDR3 DNA: TGTGCCAGCACCAGGACTAGCGGTTACTACGAGCAGTACTTC. Encoded protein: CASTRTSGYYEQYF.